This T cell receptor (beta chain) was sequenced in a study of beta chain features in type 1 diabetes. Study-wide results and limits: Type 1 diabetes patients showed a moderate but significant shortening of TCRB CDR3s in all four CD4+ subsets.

The authors reverse transcribed all of the isolated RNA, so sequencing captured expressed TCRB transcripts. Here immunoSEQ multiplex PCR was the method, and the copy in TCRdb shows in-frame clones only, minus some. In the table there are 500,000 to 650,000 clones, over 10% of which are singletons. With regard to this clone: The antigen is not known.

V lost 4 bases to trimming and J lost 7 bases; unmatched junction nucleotides: 12. There are 16 residues in the CDR3. From germline, CDR1 is LNHDA and CDR2 SQIVND (reference sequence). The genes are TRBV19 and TRBJ1-5, with 8 bases fitting TRBD1. The receptor was isolated from a man younger than 40 with type 1 diabetes. The sample consisted of naive CD4+ T cells from blood. CDR3 bases: TGTGCCAGTAGTACTGGGACAGGTGGGTACGTACAGCCCCAGCATTTT. It translates to CASSTGTGGYVQPQHF.